In this sample, the clone carrying this T cell receptor beta chain turned up once. TCRdb's table, derived via immunoSEQ multiplex PCR, lists solely in-frame clones and lacks some. The sample carries some 720,000 clones, around 87% recorded once. Germline assignment: CDR1 MNHEY and CDR2 SMNVEV (reference sequence). The V gene end was trimmed by 6 bases and the J gene end by 0 bases; junction bases not matched to a gene: 7. The CDR3 spans 17 residues. This sample stems from a study of shared T cell receptors in the human thymus. These same records also appear under a second study, on human thymus T cells. That source adds: Thymic material originated from resections removed in the course of corrective heart surgery.

The rearrangement links TRBV27 to TRBJ2-6; 8 nucleotides agree with TRBD2. This clonotype was sampled from a boy under two years old with a congenital heart defect. Sequenced input: thymocytes. The CDR3 reads CASRVTSENSGANVLTF. CDR3 nucleotides: TGTGCCAGCAGGGTGACTAGCGAAAACTCTGGGGCCAACGTCCTGACTTTC. Combining the CDR3 with reference TRBV27 and TRBJ2-6 gives the whole variable domain EAQVTQNPRYLITVTGKKLTVTCSQNMNHEYMSWYRQDPGLGLRQIYYSMNVEVTDKGDVPEGYKVSRKEKRNFPLILESPSPNQTSLYFCASRVTSENSGANVLTFGAGSRLTVL.